Following are 10 T cell receptor beta chains from one sample sequenced in a study of CD8+CD57+ T cells in acquired aplastic anemia listed by TCRdb under 2018. The instrument given in TCRdb is Illumina HiSeq 2000. Genomic DNA served as template for TCR beta VDJ combination and CDR3 sequence profiling. The public reads were run again by TCRdb, first through fastp at Q25 and then through MiXCR, and only productive beta chains were kept. Every entry covers one CDR3 protein and lists the most common genes and DNA from its rows. The table for this sample lists just over 150,000 distinct CDR3 sequences; roughly 48% of them were counted only once. The leading ten clones occupy roughly 29% of the sample. Flow cytometry had shown CD8+CD57+ cell expansion in the patients selected for sequencing. Material for sequencing was sorted CD4+, CD8+, or CD8+CD57+ T cells (not recorded which) from PBMCs. The receptors derive from a human donor with aplastic anemia.

The chain links TRBV10-3 to TRBJ2-7; D could derive from TRBD1 or TRBD2 (6 bases each). Germline-derived CDR1 and CDR2 are ENHRY and SYGVKD. With 7 bases removed from V and 1 base from J, the gap between germline ends came to 17 bases. The CDR3 consists of 15 residues. This CDR3 reads CAINRSGGNSYEQYF. DNA of the CDR3: TGTGCCATCAACCGCTCCGGGGGCAATTCCTACGAGCAGTACTTC.

The sample holds a few counts of this clonotype. V usage is TRBV14 and J usage is TRBJ2-3, with unresolved D. Germline loops: CDR1 SGHDN, CDR2 FVKESK. V shed 4 bases and J shed 2 bases, with 4 bases lying between them. This CDR3 is 12 amino acids long. The CDR3 loop reads CASSLFTDTQYF. The CDR3, as DNA: TGTGCCAGCAGCCTATTCACAGATACGCAGTATTTT.

This clonotype was recorded only once. The chain joins TRBV20-1 to TRBJ2-7; D is ambiguous. The CDR3 has 11 residues. V lost 3 bases and J 4 bases, leaving 7 bases between the germline ends. Germline V lookup: CDR1 DFQATT, CDR2 SNEGSKA (reference sequence). The CDR3 DNA sequence: TGCAGTGCTAGGTCAAAGTACGAGCAGTACTTC. This gives the protein CSARSKYEQYF.

This clonotype was counted ten times or more. The V gene is TRBV9, the J gene TRBJ1-2; a possible D gene is TRBD1 (5 bases). Trimming took 3 bases from V and 5 from J, leaving 11 bases between them. The germline gives CDR1 SGDLS, CDR2 YYNGEE. The CDR3 contains 13 residues. The CDR3 coding sequence is TGTGCCAGCAGCGGAGGGGAAGGGTATGGCTACACCTTC. It is translated as CASSGGEGYGYTF.

This clonotype was detected only a few times. The J gene is TRBJ2-7, the V gene TRBV7-3; D remains ambiguous. CDR1 is SGHTA and CDR2 is FQGTGA in the germline V gene. Trimming removed 5 bases at V and 7 bases at J, with 18 bases between. This CDR3 spans 14 amino acids. The CDR3 here is CASSPSSGVGEQYF. The DNA for the CDR3 is TGTGCCAGCAGCCCCTCCTCAGGCGTGGGGGAGCAGTACTTC. Variable domain in full (rest from reference TRBV7-3 and TRBJ2-7): GAGVSQTPSNKVTEKGKYVELRCDPISGHTALYWYRQSLGQGPEFLIYFQGTGAADDSGLPNDRFFAVRPEGSVSTLKIQRTERGDSAVYLCASSPSSGVGEQYFGPGTRLTVT.

This clonotype was detected many times. The V gene is TRBV2, the J gene TRBJ1-1; D may be TRBD1 (6 bases). Between the trimmed V and J ends, which lost 6 bases and 4 bases, there was a span of 15 bases. Germline CDR1 is SNHLY and CDR2 is FYNNEI. The CDR3 consists of 14 residues. The CDR3 DNA is TGTGCCAGCAGGGAGGACAGCGGGGGCACTGAAGCTTTCTTT. Its translation is CASREDSGGTEAFF. The whole variable domain, remainder taken from reference TRBV2 and TRBJ1-1, is EPEVTQTPSHQVTQMGQEVILRCVPISNHLYFYWYRQILGQKVEFLVSFYNNEISEKSEIFDDQFSVERPDGSNFTLKIRSTKLEDSAMYFCASREDSGGTEAFFGQGTRLTVV.

The chain links TRBV7-8 to TRBJ2-7; no firm D call. CDR3 size: 12 residues. V dropped 3 bases and J dropped 2 bases, with 5 bases sitting between them. The germline gives CDR1 SGHVS, CDR2 FQNEAQ. The CDR3 DNA reads TGTGCCAGCAGCTTCCGGCCCTACGAGCAGTACTTC. Translating gives CASSFRPYEQYF.

CDR3 loop: CATSVGGVADTQYF. The DNA of the CDR3 is TGTGCCACCAGTGTGGGGGGGGTCGCAGATACGCAGTATTTT. The chain links TRBV24-1 to TRBJ2-3; 7 bases align to TRBD2. Germline V lookup: CDR1 KGHDR, CDR2 SFDVKD. V shed 5 bases, J shed 4 bases, and the junction held 5 bases outside the gene matches. CDR3 length: 14 amino acids.

The chain couples TRBV20-1 to TRBJ1-1; D ambiguous. Looked up from germline, CDR1 is DFQATT and CDR2 is SNEGSKA (reference sequence). The CDR3 runs 12 residues. The V end was cut by 5 bases, the J end by 5 bases, with 12 bases between. CDR3 in DNA: TGCAGTGCTCCATTTAGAGGGACTGAAGCTTTCTTT. This sequence encodes CSAPFRGTEAFF.

This clonotype appeared many times. The junction differs from germline at one of its ends, possibly a read error. The chain has TRBV7-7 and TRBJ2-5, with TRBD2 matching over 8 bases. The CDR3 has 14 amino acids. Germline V lookup: CDR1 SSHAT, CDR2 FNYEAQ (reference sequence). The CDR3 region is CASSLGGGQETQYF. The DNA of the CDR3 is TGTGCTAGCAGCTTAGGCGGGGGGCAAGAGACCCAGTACTTC.